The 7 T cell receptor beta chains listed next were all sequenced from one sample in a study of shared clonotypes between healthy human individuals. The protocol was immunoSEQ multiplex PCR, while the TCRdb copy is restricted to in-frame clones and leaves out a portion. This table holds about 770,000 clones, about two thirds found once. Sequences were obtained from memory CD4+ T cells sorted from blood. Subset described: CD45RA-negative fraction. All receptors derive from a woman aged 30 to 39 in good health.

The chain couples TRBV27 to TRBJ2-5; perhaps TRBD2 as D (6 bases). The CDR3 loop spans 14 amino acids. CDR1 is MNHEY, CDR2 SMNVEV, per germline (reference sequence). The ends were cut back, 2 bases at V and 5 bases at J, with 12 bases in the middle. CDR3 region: CASSLRVGRETQYF. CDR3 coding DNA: TGTGCCAGCAGTTTACGGGTAGGGAGGGAGACCCAGTACTTC.

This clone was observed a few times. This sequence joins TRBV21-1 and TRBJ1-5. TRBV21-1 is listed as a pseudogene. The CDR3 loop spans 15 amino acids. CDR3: CASSKGKMGDEPQHF. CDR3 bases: TGTGCCAGCAGCAAAGGAAAGATGGGGGACGAGCCCCAGCATTTT.

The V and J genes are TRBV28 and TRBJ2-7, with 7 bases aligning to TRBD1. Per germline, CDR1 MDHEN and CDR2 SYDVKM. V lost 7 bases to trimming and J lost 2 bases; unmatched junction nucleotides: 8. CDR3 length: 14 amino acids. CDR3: CASIATGATYEQYF. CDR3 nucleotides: TGTGCCAGCATCGCCACAGGGGCGACCTACGAGCAGTACTTC.

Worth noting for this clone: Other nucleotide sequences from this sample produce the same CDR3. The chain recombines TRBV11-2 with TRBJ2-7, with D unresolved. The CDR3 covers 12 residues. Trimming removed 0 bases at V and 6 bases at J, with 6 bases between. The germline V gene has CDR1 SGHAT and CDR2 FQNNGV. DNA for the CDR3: TGTGCCAGCAGCTTAGATCGGTCCGAGCAGTACTTC. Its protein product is CASSLDRSEQYF.

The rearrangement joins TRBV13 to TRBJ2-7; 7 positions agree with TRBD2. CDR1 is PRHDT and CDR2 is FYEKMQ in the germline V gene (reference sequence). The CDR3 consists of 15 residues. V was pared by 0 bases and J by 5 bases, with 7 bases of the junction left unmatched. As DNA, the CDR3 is TGTGCCAGCAGCTTAGGGGCGGGAGACGGAAACGAGCAGTACTTC. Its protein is CASSLGAGDGNEQYF.

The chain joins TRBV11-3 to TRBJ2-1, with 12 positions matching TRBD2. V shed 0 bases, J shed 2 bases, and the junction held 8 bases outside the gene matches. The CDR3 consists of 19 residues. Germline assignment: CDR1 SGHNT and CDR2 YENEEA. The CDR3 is CASSLDPTSGSGAYNEQFF. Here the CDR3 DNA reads TGTGCCAGCAGCTTAGATCCGACTAGCGGGAGTGGTGCCTACAATGAGCAGTTCTTC. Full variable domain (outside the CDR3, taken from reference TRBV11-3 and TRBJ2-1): EAGVVQSPRYKIIEKKQPVAFWCNPISGHNTLYWYLQNLGQGPELLIRYENEEAVDDSQLPKDRFSAERLKGVDSTLKIQPAELGDSAVYLCASSLDPTSGSGAYNEQFFGPGTRLTVL.

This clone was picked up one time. The CDR3 protein is CAPNAGRVPYEQYF. The CDR3 DNA reads TGCGCCCCGAATGCGGGGAGGGTGCCCTACGAGCAGTACTTC. V usage is TRBV10-2 and J usage is TRBJ2-7, with 7 bases identical to TRBD2. The junction had 12 bases not matched to a gene; V was cut back by 11 bases and J by 2 bases. Germline V CDR1 and CDR2: WSHSY, SAAADI. The CDR3 length is 14 residues.